The rows below give T cell receptor beta chains drawn from one sample of a study of blood T cell repertoires in COVID-19. Here immunoSEQ multiplex PCR was the method, and the copy in TCRdb shows in-frame clones only, minus some. The sample yields 150,000 to 200,000 clones, roughly 85% seen once. Sequencing was done on a sample of peripheral blood. The receptors stem from a human donor with active or convalescent COVID-19. The donor label of this sample is uncertain. CDR3s include the opening cysteine and the closing phenylalanine or tryptophan. The D gene is left open where the match is weak. Only some rows state a clone size, as once, few, many or a class for expanded clones.

>NA|NA|TRBJ2-7|TRBV7-7
CASSLGAGQDEQYF
TGTGCCAGCAGCCTGGGGGCGGGTCAGGACGAGCAGTACTTC
>NA|NA|TRBJ2-5|TRBV18
CASSPGLNQEAQYF
TGTGCCAGCTCACCAGGACTGAACCAGGAGGCCCAGTACTTC
>NA|NA|TRBJ2-5|TRBV27
CASSKARGSEQETQYF
TGTGCCAGCAGCAAAGCCCGGGGATCGGAGCAAGAGACCCAGTACTTC
>NA|NA|TRBJ1-6|TRBV9
CASSVSWGSPLHF
TGTGCCAGCAGCGTTAGTTGGGGCTCACCCCTCCACTTT
>TRBD2|NA|TRBJ2-3|TRBV30
CALVSGEADTQYF
TGTGCCCTGGTTAGCGGGGAAGCAGATACGCAGTATTTT
>TRBD1|NA|TRBJ1-4|TRBV30
CAWSVQGAEKLFF
TGTGCCTGGAGTGTACAGGGGGCGGAAAAACTGTTTTTT
>TRBD2|NA|TRBJ2-1|TRBV11-2
CASSTQGPKGGGAPDEQFF
TGTGCCAGCAGCACGCAGGGGCCAAAGGGCGGGGGGGCTCCAGATGAGCAGTTCTTC
>NA|NA|TRBJ2-2|TRBV4-1
CASSQVTSNTGELFF
TGCGCCAGCAGCCAAGTGACAAGCAACACCGGGGAGCTGTTTTTT
>TRBD1|NA|TRBJ2-4|TRBV28
CASSPPQGAVKNIQYF
TGTGCCAGCAGCCCCCCTCAGGGGGCGGTCAAAAACATTCAGTACTTC
>TRBD2|NA|TRBJ2-1|TRBV5-1
CASSADSGSYGEQFF
TGCGCCAGCAGCGCAGATAGCGGGAGTTACGGTGAGCAGTTCTTC
>TRBD1|NA|TRBJ2-5|TRBV11-2
CASSPVPDRVIEETQYF
TGTGCCAGCAGCCCCGTCCCCGACAGGGTCATTGAAGAGACCCAGTACTTC
>NA|NA|TRBJ1-5|TRBV2
CASSEQGTGWNQPQHF
TGTGCCAGCAGTGAACAGGGTACAGGGTGGAATCAGCCCCAGCATTTT
>TRBD1|many|TRBJ1-2|TRBV7-9
CASSPTFYTKTGRNGYTF
TGTGCCAGCAGCCCAACCTTTTACACCAAGACAGGGAGGAACGGCTACACCTTC
>TRBD2|few|TRBJ2-1|TRBV5-5
CASSLTGAGGDYNEQFF
TGTGCCAGCAGCTTGACTGGGGCGGGGGGCGACTACAATGAGCAGTTCTTC
>NA|NA|TRBJ2-5|TRBV5-5
CASSRFSESGRETQYF
TGTGCCAGCAGCAGATTTAGCGAGAGCGGCCGTGAGACCCAGTACTTC
>NA|NA|TRBJ1-6|TRBV3-1/TRBV3-2
CASNLQTYNSPLHF
TGTGCCAGCAACCTTCAGACCTATAATTCACCCCTCCACTTT
>NA|NA|TRBJ1-3|TRBV6-5
CASSLGNTIYF
TGTGCCAGTTCCCTAGGAAACACCATATATTTT
>TRBD1|NA|TRBJ2-1|TRBV2
CASRETGSYNEQFF
TGTGCCAGCAGAGAGACAGGGTCCTACAATGAGCAGTTCTTC
>NA|once|TRBJ2-7|TRBV6-5
CASAERSFSYEQYF
TGTGCCAGCGCCGAGAGGTCCTTCTCCTACGAGCAGTACTTC
>NA|NA|TRBJ1-6|TRBV27
CASSLSWATRQTNNSPLHF
TGTGCCAGCAGTTTATCGTGGGCCACCCGACAGACGAATAATTCACCCCTCCACTTT
>NA|NA|TRBJ2-5|TRBV5-1
CASSLAGGREETQYF
TGCGCCAGCAGCTTGGCGGGGGGCCGGGAGGAGACCCAGTACTTC
>NA|NA|TRBJ2-1|TRBV4-2
CASSQDSAPSYNEQFF
TGTGCCAGCAGCCAAGATTCAGCGCCTAGTTACAATGAGCAGTTCTTC
>NA|NA|TRBJ1-2|TRBV30
CAWSVQGPFQYGYTF
TGTGCCTGGAGTGTACAGGGCCCCTTTCAGTATGGCTACACCTTC
>TRBD1|NA|TRBJ2-1|TRBV29-1
CSVGQGRNEQFF
TGCAGCGTTGGACAGGGTCGAAATGAGCAGTTCTTC
>NA|NA|TRBJ2-1|TRBV7-3
CASSLWPSTRGSSSNEQFF
TGTGCCAGCAGCTTATGGCCTTCCACTAGAGGTTCCTCTAGTAATGAGCAGTTCTTC
>NA|NA|TRBJ2-2|TRBV30
CARGLTGELFF
TGTGCGCGGGGCCTCACCGGGGAGCTGTTTTTT
>TRBD1|NA|TRBJ1-1|TRBV12-3/TRBV12-4
CASGGQGGTEAFF
TGTGCCAGCGGCGGACAGGGTGGTACTGAAGCTTTCTTT
>NA|NA|TRBJ1-2|TRBV19
CASKRGQDYGYTF
TGTGCCAGTAAGCGGGGGCAGGACTATGGCTACACCTTC
>TRBD2|NA|TRBJ2-3|TRBV7-2
CASSPPSGVFTDTQYF
TGTGCCAGCAGCCCCCCTAGCGGGGTGTTCACAGATACGCAGTATTTT
>TRBD1|NA|TRBJ2-4|TRBV19
CASSRGQGVDIQYF
TGTGCCAGTAGTCGGGGCCAGGGGGTGGACATTCAGTACTTC
>TRBD1|few|TRBJ1-5|TRBV27
CASSRQGIGQPQHF
TGTGCCAGCAGTAGACAGGGGATCGGTCAGCCCCAGCATTTT
>TRBD2|NA|TRBJ2-7|TRBV2
CASARDYLYEQYF
TGTGCCAGCGCCCGGGACTACCTCTACGAGCAGTACTTC
>NA|NA|TRBJ1-2|TRBV7-9
CASSPNNMVIMGYTF
TGTGCCAGCAGCCCCAACAACATGGTTATTATGGGCTACACCTTC
>TRBD2|NA|TRBJ2-3|TRBV7-2
CASSLTGGAVTDTQYF
TGTGCCAGCAGCTTGACGGGGGGGGCAGTCACAGATACGCAGTATTTT
>TRBD2|NA|TRBJ2-3|TRBV15
CATSPRTRGSTQYF
TGTGCCACCAGCCCCCGGACTAGGGGCAGTACGCAGTATTTT
>NA|NA|TRBJ2-1|TRBV3-1/TRBV3-2
CASSQEWEWVNEQFF
TGTGCCAGCAGCCAAGAGTGGGAGTGGGTCAATGAGCAGTTCTTC
>NA|NA|TRBJ2-3|TRBV30
CAWSVGGTQYF
TGTGCCTGGAGTGTCGGCGGCACGCAGTATTTT
>NA|NA|TRBJ1-1|TRBV7-8
CASSEREGVNTEAFF
TGTGCCAGCAGCGAACGGGAGGGAGTGAACACTGAAGCTTTCTTT
>TRBD2|NA|TRBJ2-2|TRBV6-4
CASKLGGWDTGELFF
TGTGCCAGCAAACTCGGGGGGTGGGACACCGGGGAGCTGTTTTTT
>NA|NA|TRBJ2-5|TRBV10-3
CAISEDGGQETQYF
TGTGCCATCAGTGAGGACGGCGGGCAAGAGACCCAGTACTTC
>NA|NA|TRBJ2-5|TRBV6-5
CASSPRQAVETQYF
TGTGCCAGCAGTCCCCGCCAGGCCGTGGAGACCCAGTACTTC
>NA|NA|TRBJ2-7|TRBV19
CASSLTGPEQYF
TGTGCCAGTAGTCTCACAGGGCCCGAGCAGTACTTC
>NA|NA|TRBJ2-1|TRBV7-9
CASSLDGGIYNEQFF
TGTGCCAGCAGCTTAGATGGCGGTATCTACAATGAGCAGTTCTTC
>NA|NA|TRBJ2-3|TRBV7-2
CASSRTSPPDTQYF
TGTGCCAGCAGCCGCACTAGCCCCCCGGATACGCAGTATTTT
>NA|NA|TRBJ1-3|TRBV3-1/TRBV3-2
CASSPVPRRGSGNTIYF
TGTGCCAGCAGCCCAGTACCCAGGAGGGGTTCTGGAAACACCATATATTTT